The source of this TCR beta chain is a study of beta chain features in type 1 diabetes. This CDR3 spans 14 amino acids. The V gene's germline CDR1 is MNHNY and CDR2 SVGAGI (reference sequence). V dropped 4 bases and J dropped 6; count of bases not matched to a gene: 8. Sorting of CD4+ naive, central memory, regulatory and stem cell-like memory cells was performed via CD45RO/CCR7/CD25/CD127/CD95/CD27. The whole isolated RNA underwent reverse transcription, so sequencing captured expressed TCRB transcripts. Some clones are missing from TCRdb's copy, which holds only in-frame ones; the method was immunoSEQ multiplex PCR. The sample lists about 250,000 clones, 12% to 15% seen once, with around 0.025% in the top ten.

This sequence was found in a woman between 35 and 50 years old in good health. The specimen was naive CD4+ T cells from blood. The chain couples TRBV6-6 to TRBJ2-7, with 8 nucleotides matching TRBD2. CDR3 sequence reads: CASSFGSGDVEQYF. The CDR3, as DNA: TGTGCCAGCAGTTTCGGTAGCGGGGATGTCGAGCAGTACTTC.